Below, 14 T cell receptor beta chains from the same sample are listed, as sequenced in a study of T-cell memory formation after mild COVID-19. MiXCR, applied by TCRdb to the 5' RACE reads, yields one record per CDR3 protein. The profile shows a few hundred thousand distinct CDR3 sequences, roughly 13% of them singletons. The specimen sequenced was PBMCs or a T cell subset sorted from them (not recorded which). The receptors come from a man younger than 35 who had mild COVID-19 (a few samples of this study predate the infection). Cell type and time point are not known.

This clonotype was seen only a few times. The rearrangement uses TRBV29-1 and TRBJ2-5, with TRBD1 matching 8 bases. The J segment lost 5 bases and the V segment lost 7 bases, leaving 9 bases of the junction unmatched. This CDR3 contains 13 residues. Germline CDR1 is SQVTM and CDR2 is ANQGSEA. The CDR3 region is CSAAVQGVETQYF. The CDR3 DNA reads TGCAGCGCTGCCGTACAGGGGGTCGAGACCCAGTACTTC.

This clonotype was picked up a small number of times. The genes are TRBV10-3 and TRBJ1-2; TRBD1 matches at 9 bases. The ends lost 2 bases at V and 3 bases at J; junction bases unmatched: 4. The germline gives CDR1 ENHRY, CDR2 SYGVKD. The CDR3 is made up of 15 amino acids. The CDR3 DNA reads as TGTGCCATCAGTGAGGGGACAGGGAATTACTATGGCTACACCTTC. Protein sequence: CAISEGTGNYYGYTF.

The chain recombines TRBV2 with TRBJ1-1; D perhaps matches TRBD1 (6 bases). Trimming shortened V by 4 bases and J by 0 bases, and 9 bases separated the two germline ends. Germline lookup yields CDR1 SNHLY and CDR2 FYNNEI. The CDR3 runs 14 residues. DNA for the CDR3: TGTGCCAGCAGTGGCGGGACAATGAACACTGAAGCTTTCTTT. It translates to CASSGGTMNTEAFF.

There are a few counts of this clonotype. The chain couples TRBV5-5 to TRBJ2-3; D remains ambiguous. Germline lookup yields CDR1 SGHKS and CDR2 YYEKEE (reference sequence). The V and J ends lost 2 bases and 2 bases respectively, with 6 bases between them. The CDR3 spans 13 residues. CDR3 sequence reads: CASSFYTTDTQYF. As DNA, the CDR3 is TGTGCCAGCAGCTTTTACACCACAGATACGCAGTATTTT.

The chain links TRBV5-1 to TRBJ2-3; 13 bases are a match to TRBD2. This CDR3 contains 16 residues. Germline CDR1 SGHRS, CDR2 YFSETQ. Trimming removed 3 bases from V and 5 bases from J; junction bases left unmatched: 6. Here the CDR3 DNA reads TGCGCCAGCAGCTCAACTAGCGGGGGGGCCGGAGATACGCAGTATTTT. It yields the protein CASSSTSGGAGDTQYF.

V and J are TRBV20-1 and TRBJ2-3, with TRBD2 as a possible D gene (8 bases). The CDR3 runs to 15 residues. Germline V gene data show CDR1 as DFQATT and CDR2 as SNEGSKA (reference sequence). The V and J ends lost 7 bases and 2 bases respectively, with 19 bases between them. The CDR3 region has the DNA TGCAGTGGAGAGGGGGCGGGGGGACCCACAGATACGCAGTATTTT. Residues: CSGEGAGGPTDTQYF.

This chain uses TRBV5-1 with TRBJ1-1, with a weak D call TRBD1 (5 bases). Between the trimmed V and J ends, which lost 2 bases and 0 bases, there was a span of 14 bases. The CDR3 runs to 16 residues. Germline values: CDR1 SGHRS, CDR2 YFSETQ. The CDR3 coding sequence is TGCGCCAGCAGCTTTGATGGGGCAGGGATGAACACTGAAGCTTTCTTT. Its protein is CASSFDGAGMNTEAFF.

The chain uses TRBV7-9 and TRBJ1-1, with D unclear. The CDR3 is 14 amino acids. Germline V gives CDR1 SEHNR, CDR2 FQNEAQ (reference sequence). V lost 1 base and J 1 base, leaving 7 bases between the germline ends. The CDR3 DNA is TGTGCCAGCAGCTTAGATGGGGAGAACACTGAAGCTTTCTTT. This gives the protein CASSLDGENTEAFF.

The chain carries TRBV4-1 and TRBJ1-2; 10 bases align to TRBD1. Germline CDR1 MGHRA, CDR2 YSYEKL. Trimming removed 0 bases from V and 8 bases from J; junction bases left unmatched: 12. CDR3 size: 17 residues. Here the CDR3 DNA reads TGCGCCAGCAGCCAAGATCTGACAGGGGGCCCGATAAGCGGCTACACCTTC. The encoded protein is CASSQDLTGGPISGYTF.

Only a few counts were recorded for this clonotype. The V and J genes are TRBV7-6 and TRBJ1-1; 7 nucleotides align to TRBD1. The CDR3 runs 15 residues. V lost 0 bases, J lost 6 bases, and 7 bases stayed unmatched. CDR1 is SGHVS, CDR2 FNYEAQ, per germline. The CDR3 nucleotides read TGTGCCAGCAGCTTAGCCGGACAGGCGGAGCCTGAAGCTTTCTTT. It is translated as CASSLAGQAEPEAFF.

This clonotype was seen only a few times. DNA for the CDR3: TGTGCCAGCAGATCTGGGGGCCAGGGAGCTTTCTTT. Amino acid sequence: CASRSGGQGAFF. The chain employs TRBV27 and TRBJ1-1; TRBD1 is a possible D gene (6 bases). The germline V gene encodes CDR1 MNHEY and CDR2 SMNVEV (reference sequence). Trimming took off 6 bases at V and 10 bases at J, with 15 bases between the two ends. The CDR3 is 12 amino acids.

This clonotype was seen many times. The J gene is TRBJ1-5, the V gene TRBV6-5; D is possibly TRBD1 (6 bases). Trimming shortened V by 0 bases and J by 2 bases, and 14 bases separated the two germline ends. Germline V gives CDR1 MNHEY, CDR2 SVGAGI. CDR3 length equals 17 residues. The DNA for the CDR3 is TGTGCCAGCAGTTACTCGGCCTCAGGGGCAGGCAATCAGCCCCAGCATTTT. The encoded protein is CASSYSASGAGNQPQHF.

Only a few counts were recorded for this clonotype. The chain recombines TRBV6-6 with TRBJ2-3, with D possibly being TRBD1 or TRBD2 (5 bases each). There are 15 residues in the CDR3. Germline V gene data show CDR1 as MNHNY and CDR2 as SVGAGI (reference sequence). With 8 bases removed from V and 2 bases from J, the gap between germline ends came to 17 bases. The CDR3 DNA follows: TGTGCCAGCCTTTCCCGACCGGGGCACACAGATACGCAGTATTTT. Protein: CASLSRPGHTDTQYF.

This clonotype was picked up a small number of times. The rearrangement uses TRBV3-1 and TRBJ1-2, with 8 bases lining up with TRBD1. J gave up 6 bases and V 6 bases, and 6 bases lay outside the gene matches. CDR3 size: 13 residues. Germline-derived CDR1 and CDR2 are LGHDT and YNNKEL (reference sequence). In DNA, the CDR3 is TGTGCCAGCAGGACGACAGGGGTCCATGGCTACACCTTC. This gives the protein CASRTTGVHGYTF.